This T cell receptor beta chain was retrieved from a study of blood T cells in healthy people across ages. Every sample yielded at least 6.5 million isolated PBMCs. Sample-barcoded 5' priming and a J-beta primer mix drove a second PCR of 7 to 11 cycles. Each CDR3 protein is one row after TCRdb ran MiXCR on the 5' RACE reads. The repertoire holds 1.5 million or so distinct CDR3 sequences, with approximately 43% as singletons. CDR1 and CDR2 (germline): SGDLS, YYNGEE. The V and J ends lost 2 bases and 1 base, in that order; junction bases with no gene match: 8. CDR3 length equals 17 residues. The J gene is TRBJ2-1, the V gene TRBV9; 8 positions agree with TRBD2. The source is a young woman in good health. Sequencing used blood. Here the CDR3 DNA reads TGTGCCAGCAGCGTCGCACGGGAGGGCGGGTCCTACAATGAGCAGTTCTTC. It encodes CASSVAREGGSYNEQFF. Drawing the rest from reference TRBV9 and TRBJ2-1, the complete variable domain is DSGVTQTPKHLITATGQRVTLRCSPRSGDLSVYWYQQSLDQGLQFLIQYYNGEERAKGNILERFSAQQFPDLHSELNLSSLELGDSALYFCASSVAREGGSYNEQFFGPGTRLTVL.